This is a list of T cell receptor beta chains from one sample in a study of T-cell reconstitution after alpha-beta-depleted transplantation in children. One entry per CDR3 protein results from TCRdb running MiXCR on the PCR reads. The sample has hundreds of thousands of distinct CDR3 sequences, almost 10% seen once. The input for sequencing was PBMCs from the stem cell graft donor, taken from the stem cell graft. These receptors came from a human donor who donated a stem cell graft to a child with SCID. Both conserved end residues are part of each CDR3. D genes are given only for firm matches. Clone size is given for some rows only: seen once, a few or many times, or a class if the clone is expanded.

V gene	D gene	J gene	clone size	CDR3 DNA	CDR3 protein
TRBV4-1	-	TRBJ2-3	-	TGCGCCAGCAGCCAAGAGCCAGGGGGGAGGACAGATACGCAGTATTTT	CASSQEPGGRTDTQYF
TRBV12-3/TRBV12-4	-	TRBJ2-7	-	TGTGCCAGCAGTTTAACGGGCTATTCCTACGAGCAGTACTTC	CASSLTGYSYEQYF
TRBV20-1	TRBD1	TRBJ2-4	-	TGCAGTGCCATGACAGGGACCAACATTCAGTACTTC	CSAMTGTNIQYF
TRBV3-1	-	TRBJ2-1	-	TGTGCCAGCAGCCAAGAACCACTCAATGAGCAGTTCTTC	CASSQEPLNEQFF
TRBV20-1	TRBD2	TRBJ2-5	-	TGCAGTGCCGCTCCACCCATAGCGGGGAGACAAGAGACCCAGTACTTC	CSAAPPIAGRQETQYF
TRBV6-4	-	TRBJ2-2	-	TGTGCCAGCAGTCCTGGGCAGGAGAACACCGGGGAGCTGTTTTTT	CASSPGQENTGELFF
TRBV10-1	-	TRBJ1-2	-	TGCGCCAGCAGCAACAAGTGGAACTCTGGCTACACCTTC	CASSNKWNSGYTF
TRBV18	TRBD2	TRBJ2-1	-	TGTGCCAGCTCAGCCGGACTAGCGGGGACTAATGAGCAGTTCTTC	CASSAGLAGTNEQFF
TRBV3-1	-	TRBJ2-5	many	TGTGCCAGCAGCCAAGATGATTTCCAAGAGACCCAGTACTTC	CASSQDDFQETQYF
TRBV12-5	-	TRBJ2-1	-	TGTGCTAGTGGTCTGGAGACAGGCTGGCATGAGCAGTTCTTC	CASGLETGWHEQFF
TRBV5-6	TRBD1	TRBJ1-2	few	TGTGCCAGCAGCTTCGGGACAGGGACCAACTCGCTCGGCTACACCTTC	CASSFGTGTNSLGYTF
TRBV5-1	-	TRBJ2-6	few	TGCGCCAGCAGCTTGTCCCGGGACGTCTTACCTACTGGGGCCAACGTCCTGACTTTC	CASSLSRDVLPTGANVLTF
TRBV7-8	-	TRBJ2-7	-	TGTGCCAGCAGCTTCGACGTCTACGAGCAGTACTTC	CASSFDVYEQYF
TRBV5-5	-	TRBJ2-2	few	TGTGCCAGCAGCCTGGTGACCGGCCCGGGGGAGCTGTTTTTT	CASSLVTGPGELFF
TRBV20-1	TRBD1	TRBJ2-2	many	TGCAGTGCTAGAGAACGGGACAGAGCCACCGGGGAGCTGTTTTTT	CSARERDRATGELFF
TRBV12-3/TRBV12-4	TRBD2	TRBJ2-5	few	TGTGCCAGCAGTCTAGCGGGGGGGATAAAGACCCAGTACTTC	CASSLAGGIKTQYF
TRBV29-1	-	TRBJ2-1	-	TGCAGCGTTGATGGACTGGAATACAATGAGCAGTTCTTC	CSVDGLEYNEQFF
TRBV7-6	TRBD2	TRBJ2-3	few	TGTGCCAGCAGCACGCTCGAAGGGACTAGCGGCAGCACAGATACGCAGTATTTT	CASSTLEGTSGSTDTQYF
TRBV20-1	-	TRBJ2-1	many	TGCAGTGCTAGAGATCTTGCGGGGCCCCAGTCGCGTAATGAGCAGTTCTTC	CSARDLAGPQSRNEQFF
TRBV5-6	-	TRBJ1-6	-	TGTGCCAGCAGCCGACAGGAGAGGAATTCACCCCTCCACTTT	CASSRQERNSPLHF
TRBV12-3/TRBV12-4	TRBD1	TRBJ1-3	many	TGTGCCAGCTGTGGACAGGGAACCTCTGGAAACACCATATATTTT	CASCGQGTSGNTIYF
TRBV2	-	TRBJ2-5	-	TGTGCCAGCAGTGAAGAGGGAGGAAGCTCACCCACCACGACCCAGTACTTC	CASSEEGGSSPTTTQYF
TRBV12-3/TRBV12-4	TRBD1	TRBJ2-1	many	TGTGCCAGCAGGGGACAGGGGGTAGGCTATGAGCAGTTCTTC	CASRGQGVGYEQFF
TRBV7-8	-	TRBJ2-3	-	TGTGCCAGCAGCTTAGTTGGAGGGATGAGCACAGATACGCAGTATTTT	CASSLVGGMSTDTQYF
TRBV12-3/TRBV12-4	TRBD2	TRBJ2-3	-	TGTGCCAGCAGATCTTTAGCGGGGGGCGCAGATACGCAGTATTTT	CASRSLAGGADTQYF
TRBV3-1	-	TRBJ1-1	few	TGTGCCACCGTTGATTCGAACACTGAAGCTTTCTTT	CATVDSNTEAFF
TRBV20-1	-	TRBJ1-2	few	TGCAGCCCTGGGGGGATACCTAACTATGGCTACACCTTC	CSPGGIPNYGYTF
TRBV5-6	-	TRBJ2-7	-	TGTGCCAGCAGCCGGGACAAAACTACGAGACAGTACTTC	CASSRDKTTRQYF
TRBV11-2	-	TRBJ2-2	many	TGTGCCAGCAGCTTAGACTTCGGGGAGCTGTTTTTT	CASSLDFGELFF
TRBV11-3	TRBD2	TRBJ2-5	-	TGTGCCAGCAGCTTAGGGCAAGGACTAGCACGTGAGACCCAGTACTTC	CASSLGQGLARETQYF
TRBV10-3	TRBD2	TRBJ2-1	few	TGTGCCATCGGGACTAGCGGGGGGTCGAATGAGCAGTTCTTC	CAIGTSGGSNEQFF
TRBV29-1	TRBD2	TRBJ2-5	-	TGCAGCGTTGAAGGTTTTGCTAGCGGCCAAGAGACCCAGTACTTC	CSVEGFASGQETQYF
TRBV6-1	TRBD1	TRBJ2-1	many	TGTGCCAGCAAGGAAGGACAGGGCTCCTACAATGAGCAGTTCTTC	CASKEGQGSYNEQFF
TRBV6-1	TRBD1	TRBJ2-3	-	TGTGCCAGCAGCCGATGGACAGGGGGCACCTCACCCCTAACAGATACGCAGTATTTT	CASSRWTGGTSPLTDTQYF
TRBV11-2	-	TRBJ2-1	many	TGTGCCAGCAGCCCGCACCTCTATGTCAATGAGCAGTTCTTC	CASSPHLYVNEQFF
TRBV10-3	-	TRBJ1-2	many	TGTGCCGTACAGGGAGGGGCGCGGGGCTACACCTTC	CAVQGGARGYTF
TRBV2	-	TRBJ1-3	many	TGTGCCAGCGGTCCTAGGGATGGAAACACCATATATTTT	CASGPRDGNTIYF
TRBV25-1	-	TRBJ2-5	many	TGTGCCAGCAGTGAGTTGTCGGAGACCCAGTACTTC	CASSELSETQYF
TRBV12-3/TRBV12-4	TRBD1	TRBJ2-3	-	TGTGCCAGCAGCGAGACAGGGATCACAGATACGCAGTATTTT	CASSETGITDTQYF
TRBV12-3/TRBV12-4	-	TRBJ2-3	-	TGTGCCAGCAGCCCATGGGGCCCAGATACGCAGTATTTT	CASSPWGPDTQYF
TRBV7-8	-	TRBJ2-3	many	TGTGCCAGCAGCTTAGCGGCGGAGCGTTGGACAGATACGCAGTATTTT	CASSLAAERWTDTQYF
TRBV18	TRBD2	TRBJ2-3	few	TGTGCCAGCTCCCGAACTAGCGGCGACGGCGGTAGCACAGATACGCAGTATTTT	CASSRTSGDGGSTDTQYF
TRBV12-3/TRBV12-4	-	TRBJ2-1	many	TGTGCCAGCAGTGATGTAGGGGGCAATGAGCAGTTCTTC	CASSDVGGNEQFF
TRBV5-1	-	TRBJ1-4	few	TGCGCCAGCAGAAACAACGAAAAACTGTTTTTT	CASRNNEKLFF